These T cell receptor beta chains were read from a single sample in a study of blood T cell repertoires in COVID-19. Assay used: immunoSEQ multiplex PCR; TCRdb lists only in-frame clones, some missing. The data show approximately 250,000 clones, about 87% seen once. Specimen: PBMCs or T cells enriched from blood (not recorded which). Receptor source: a woman aged 40 to 55 who had been exposed to COVID-19. Both conserved end residues are part of each CDR3. The D gene is left open where the match is weak. Only some rows state a clone size, as once, few, many or a class for expanded clones.

clone size	V gene	D gene	J gene	CDR3 DNA	CDR3 protein
.	TRBV4-2	.	TRBJ2-5	TGTGCCAGCAGCCAGGTCCAGGGCGGGGGCGTAGAGACCCAGTACTTC	CASSQVQGGGVETQYF
.	TRBV6-5	.	TRBJ1-6	TGTGCCAGCAGCGTTCAGGTGGGCACTAATTCACCCCTCCACTTT	CASSVQVGTNSPLHF
.	TRBV4-1	.	TRBJ2-7	TGCGCCAGCAGCCAGGAGAAAGGGGTGCGGGAGCAGTACTTC	CASSQEKGVREQYF
.	TRBV30	.	TRBJ1-1	TGTGCCTGGAGTGTAGGGGTGGGGATTAACACTGAAGCTTTCTTT	CAWSVGVGINTEAFF
once	TRBV3-1/TRBV3-2	.	TRBJ2-4	TGTGCCAGCAGCCACAGGATAGCCAAAAACATTCAGTACTTC	CASSHRIAKNIQYF
.	TRBV27	.	TRBJ2-3	TGTGCCAGCAGTTTTATAGCGACCACAGATACGCAGTATTTT	CASSFIATTDTQYF
.	TRBV5-5	TRBD2	TRBJ2-3	TGTGCCAGCAGCTTGGGAGGACTAGCCCCAGATACGCAGTATTTT	CASSLGGLAPDTQYF
.	TRBV6-5	.	TRBJ1-2	TGTGCCAGCAGTTACGTGTCAGGGTATGGCTACACCTTC	CASSYVSGYGYTF
.	TRBV28	TRBD1	TRBJ1-1	TGTGCCAGCAGCCTCTACTCCGGACAGGGGTTGACGGCTTTCTTT	CASSLYSGQGLTAFF
.	TRBV6-5	.	TRBJ2-7	TGTGCCAGCGGGCCCGGTCTTTTCTACGAGCAGTACTTC	CASGPGLFYEQYF
.	TRBV28	.	TRBJ1-2	TGTGCCAGCACAGATCGCTATGGCTACACCTTC	CASTDRYGYTF